This passage covers 8 T cell receptor beta chains from one sample sequenced in a study of shared clonotypes between healthy human individuals. Sequenced by immunoSEQ multiplex PCR; TCRdb stores in-frame clones only, minus some. The sample carries 2 million to 2.5 million clones, 85% to 95% recorded once. Naive CD8 populations comprised CD45RO-negative cells positively selected for CCR7, excluding terminally differentiated effector memory CD45RA+ cells. The sequenced material came from naive CD8+ T cells from PBMCs. Source of these receptors: a man in his late teens or twenties in good health. Some clones in this sample may be carry-over from other donors' samples.

This clone was seen a handful of times. This same CDR3 is encoded by further DNA sequences in the sample. The J gene is TRBJ2-2, the V gene TRBV29-1; no reliable D call. Germline V gene lookup returns CDR1 SQVTM and CDR2 ANQGSEA. V lost 3 bases to trimming and J lost 4 bases, with 0 bases between them. The CDR3 extends over 10 amino acids. The DNA for the CDR3 is TGCAGCGTTGACACCGGGGAGCTGTTTTTT. It translates to CSVDTGELFF.

The chain has TRBV4-3 and TRBJ2-7; D not certain. V was clipped by 0 bases and J by 5 bases, with 8 bases between them. In germline, CDR1 is LGHNA, CDR2 YSLEER. There are 13 residues in the CDR3. CDR3 amino acids: CASSQDGWNEQYF. CDR3 nucleotide sequence: TGCGCCAGCAGCCAAGATGGGTGGAACGAGCAGTACTTC.

The chain combines TRBV28 with TRBJ2-5; no definite D call. The CDR3 is 14 amino acids. Trimming left V 2 bases short and J 4 bases short, with 11 bases between. Germline CDR1 is MDHEN and CDR2 is SYDVKM. CDR3: CASSLGAGRETQYF. The CDR3 bases are TGTGCCAGCAGTTTAGGCGCCGGTCGAGAGACCCAGTACTTC.

Note on this clone: The sample carries other DNA sequences with the same CDR3. This chain joins TRBV30 and TRBJ2-6, with D uncertain. The V end was cut by 2 bases, the J end by 0 bases, with 5 bases between. Germline loops: CDR1 GTSNPN, CDR2 SVGIG (reference sequence). The CDR3 length is 14 residues. The CDR3 is CAWSLGSGANVLTF. The CDR3 DNA follows: TGTGCCTGGAGTCTGGGCTCTGGGGCCAACGTCCTGACTTTC.

The rearrangement links TRBV27 to TRBJ2-1, with D hard to call. V gave up 2 bases and J gave up 7 bases, with 9 bases separating them. Germline CDR1 MNHEY, CDR2 SMNVEV (reference sequence). This CDR3 contains 13 residues. In nucleotides, the CDR3 is TGTGCCAGCAGTTTAGGAGCCCGGAATGAGCAGTTCTTC. This gives the protein CASSLGARNEQFF.

This rearrangement joins TRBV28 to TRBJ2-5, with D tentatively TRBD2 (6 bases). The V end lost 11 bases, the J end lost 5 bases, and 18 bases lay between the germline ends. Germline V gene sequence: CDR1 MDHEN, CDR2 SYDVKM. The CDR3 is 13 amino acids. CDR3 sequence (DNA): TGTGCCGGCGGGACCGCCGATGGGGAGACCCAGTACTTC. Its translation is CAGGTADGETQYF. The full variable domain, completed using reference TRBV28 and TRBJ2-5, is DVKVTQSSRYLVKRTGEKVFLECVQDMDHENMFWYRQDPGLGLRLIYFSYDVKMKEKGDIPEGYSVSREKKERFSLILESASTNQTSMYLCAGGTADGETQYFGPGTRLLVL.

The chain recombines TRBV7-9 with TRBJ2-1, with D maybe TRBD2 (5 bases). Trimming cost V 0 bases and J 10 bases, with 13 bases left between them. This CDR3 has 14 residues. Germline V gene lookup returns CDR1 SEHNR and CDR2 FQNEAQ (reference sequence). The CDR3 region is CASSLATRREEQFF. CDR3 DNA sequence: TGTGCCAGCAGCTTAGCGACACGTCGGGAAGAGCAGTTCTTC.

The chain carries TRBV11-2 and TRBJ2-2; D gene ambiguous. CDR3 size: 13 residues. The ends were cut back, 7 bases at V and 6 bases at J, with 12 bases in the middle. In germline, CDR1 is SGHAT, CDR2 FQNNGV. The CDR3: CASMISRAGELFF. The CDR3 coding sequence is TGTGCCAGCATGATCAGCCGGGCCGGGGAGCTGTTTTTT. The full variable domain, completed using reference TRBV11-2 and TRBJ2-2, is EAGVAQSPRYKIIEKRQSVAFWCNPISGHATLYWYQQILGQGPKLLIQFQNNGVVDDSQLPKDRFSAERLKGVDSTLKIQPAKLEDSAVYLCASMISRAGELFFGEGSRLTVL.